This T cell receptor (beta chain) was recorded in a study of cytomegalovirus exposure and HLA in healthy donors. Germline-derived CDR1 and CDR2 are SGHRS and YFSETQ. This CDR3 has 16 residues. Unmatched junction bases numbered 10, after V lost 4 bases and J lost 3 bases. PCR was performed using 60 Vbeta and 13 Jbeta primers. Clones were sequenced by immunoSEQ multiplex PCR, and TCRdb holds only the in-frame ones, with some missing. The data show under 150,000 clones, about 79% seen once. The chain employs TRBV5-1 and TRBJ1-3; 7 bases line up with TRBD1. Sequencing was done on a sample of PBMCs. The receptor was isolated from a woman aged 18 to 35 in good health and CMV-seronegative. The CDR3 sequence: CASSPRQTGVGNTIYF. The DNA of the CDR3 is TGCGCCAGCAGCCCCCGCCAAACAGGGGTTGGAAACACCATATATTTT.